The present TCR beta chain was sequenced within a study of OX40 agonist ivuxolimab in advanced cancers. Germline CDR1 SEHNR, CDR2 FQNEAQ (reference sequence). This CDR3 has 14 residues. The V gene lost 5 bases and the J gene lost 4 bases, with 12 bases spanning the gap. The repertoire was sequenced with immunoSEQ multiplex PCR; TCRdb's copy has only in-frame clones and lacks some. The sample includes about 15,000 clones, roughly 81% of them seen just once. The starting material was CD4+ or CD8+ T cells sorted from blood, obtained in a trial of the OX40 agonist ivuxolimab. The gene calls are TRBV7-9 and TRBJ1-5; D uncertain. The sequence derives from an adult with an advanced solid tumor such as melanoma, head and neck, liver or kidney cancer. The CDR3 DNA is TGTGCCAGCAGCATAAGGCGGGAGAATCAGCCCCAGCATTTT. As protein: CASSIRRENQPQHF.